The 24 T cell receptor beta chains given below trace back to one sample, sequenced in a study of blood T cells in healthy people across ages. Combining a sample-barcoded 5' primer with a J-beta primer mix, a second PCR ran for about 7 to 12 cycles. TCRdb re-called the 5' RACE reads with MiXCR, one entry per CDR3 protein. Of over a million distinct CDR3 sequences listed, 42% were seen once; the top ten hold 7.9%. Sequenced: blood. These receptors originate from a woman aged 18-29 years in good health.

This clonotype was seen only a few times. The CDR3 DNA reads TGTGCCAGCATCCCGTCCCCTATGAGCGCCGATGAGCAGTTCTTC. Its protein is CASIPSPMSADEQFF. This rearrangement joins TRBV11-2 to TRBJ2-1, with unresolved D. This CDR3 has 15 amino acids. The ends were cut back, 7 bases at V and 8 bases at J, with 21 bases in the middle. The germline CDR1 and CDR2 sequences are SGHAT and FQNNGV.

CDR3 in amino acids: CASSLPTMGNNRRDTQYF. For the CDR3, the DNA is TGTGCCAGCAGTTTACCGACTATGGGGAATAACCGGCGAGATACGCAGTATTTT. The chain uses TRBV28 and TRBJ2-3; TRBD2 is a possible D gene (5 bases). This CDR3 comprises 18 residues. V was pared by 2 bases and J by 5 bases, with 23 bases between. Germline V gives CDR1 MDHEN, CDR2 SYDVKM. The entire variable domain, with the rest obtained from reference TRBV28 and TRBJ2-3, is as follows: DVKVTQSSRYLVKRTGEKVFLECVQDMDHENMFWYRQDPGLGLRLIYFSYDVKMKEKGDIPEGYSVSREKKERFSLILESASTNQTSMYLCASSLPTMGNNRRDTQYFGPGTRLTVL.

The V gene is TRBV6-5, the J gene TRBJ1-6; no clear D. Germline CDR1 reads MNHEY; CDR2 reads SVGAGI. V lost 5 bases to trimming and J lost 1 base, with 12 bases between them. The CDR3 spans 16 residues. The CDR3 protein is CASSQLFQSYNSPLHF. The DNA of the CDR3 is TGTGCCAGCAGTCAACTTTTCCAGTCCTATAATTCACCCCTCCACTTT.

CDR3 protein: CASTLREGSYEQYF. CDR3 nucleotides: TGTGCCAGCACCCTCCGAGAGGGATCCTACGAGCAGTACTTC. J is TRBJ2-7 and V is TRBV3-1; D is possibly TRBD2 (5 bases). CDR3 length: 14 amino acids. V dropped 7 bases and J dropped 1 base, with 14 bases sitting between them. The V gene's germline CDR1 is LGHDT and CDR2 YNNKEL (reference sequence).

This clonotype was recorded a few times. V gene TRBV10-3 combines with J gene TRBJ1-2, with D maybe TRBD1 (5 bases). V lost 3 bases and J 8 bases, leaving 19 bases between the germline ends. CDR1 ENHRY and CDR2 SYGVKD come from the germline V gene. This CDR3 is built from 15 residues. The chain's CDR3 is CAISDPGGGDNGYTF. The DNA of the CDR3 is TGTGCCATCAGTGACCCGGGGGGAGGGGATAACGGCTACACCTTC.

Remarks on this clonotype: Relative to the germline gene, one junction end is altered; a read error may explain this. As DNA, the CDR3 is TGTGCTAGCAAAAAAACGGGAGGGGACACTGAAGCTTTCTTT. It translates to CASKKTGGDTEAFF. The chain links TRBV7-7 to TRBJ1-1; perhaps TRBD1 as D (5 bases). The CDR3 has 14 amino acids. From germline, CDR1 is SSHAT and CDR2 FNYEAQ (reference sequence).

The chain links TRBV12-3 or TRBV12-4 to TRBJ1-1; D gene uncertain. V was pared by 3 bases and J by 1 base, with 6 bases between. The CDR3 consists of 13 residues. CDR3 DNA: TGTGCCAGCAGTTTCCAGAGGAACACTGAAGCTTTCTTT. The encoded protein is CASSFQRNTEAFF.

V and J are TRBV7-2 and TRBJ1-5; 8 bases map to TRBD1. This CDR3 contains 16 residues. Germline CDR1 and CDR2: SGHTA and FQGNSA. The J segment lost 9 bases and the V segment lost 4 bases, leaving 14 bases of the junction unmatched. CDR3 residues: CASSSTGQVLITPQHF. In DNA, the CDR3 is TGTGCCAGCAGCTCGACGGGACAGGTCTTAATCACGCCCCAGCATTTT. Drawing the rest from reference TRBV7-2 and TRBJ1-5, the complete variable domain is GAGVSQSPSNKVTEKGKDVELRCDPISGHTALYWYRQSLGQGLEFLIYFQGNSAPDKSGLPSDRFSAERTGGSVSTLTIQRTQQEDSAVYLCASSSTGQVLITPQHFGDGTRLSIL.

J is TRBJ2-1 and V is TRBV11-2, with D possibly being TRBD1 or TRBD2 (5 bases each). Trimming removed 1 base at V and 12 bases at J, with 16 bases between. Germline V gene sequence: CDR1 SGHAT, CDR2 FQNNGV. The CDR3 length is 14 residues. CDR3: CASSLGGVGETQFF. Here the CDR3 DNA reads TGTGCCAGCAGCTTAGGAGGAGTGGGGGAGACGCAGTTCTTC.

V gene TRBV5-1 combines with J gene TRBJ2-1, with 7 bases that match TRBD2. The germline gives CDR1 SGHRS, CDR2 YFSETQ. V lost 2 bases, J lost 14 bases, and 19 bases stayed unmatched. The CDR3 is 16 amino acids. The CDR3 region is CASSLNAGGTYNEEFF. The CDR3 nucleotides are TGCGCCAGCAGCTTAAATGCCGGGGGGACCTACAACGAGGAGTTCTTC.

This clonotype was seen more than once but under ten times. This CDR3 reads CSAPAGPTYNEQFF. The CDR3 DNA sequence: TGCAGTGCTCCAGCGGGTCCTACCTACAATGAGCAGTTCTTC. The V gene is TRBV20-1, the J gene TRBJ2-1; possible D gene TRBD2, 6 bases. This CDR3 is built from 14 residues. Germline CDR1 DFQATT, CDR2 SNEGSKA (reference sequence). Trimming stripped 5 bases from V and 2 bases from J, with 13 bases between.

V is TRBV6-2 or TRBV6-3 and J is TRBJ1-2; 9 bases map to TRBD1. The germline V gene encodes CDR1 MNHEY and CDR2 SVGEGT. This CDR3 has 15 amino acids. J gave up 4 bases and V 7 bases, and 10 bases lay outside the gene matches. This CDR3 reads CASKPRDRDAYGYTF. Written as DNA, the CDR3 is TGTGCCAGCAAGCCCCGGGACAGGGATGCCTATGGCTACACCTTC.

The CDR3 DNA reads TGCGCCAGTGGGATGACGGGTCTCTCAGATACGCAGTATTTT. This gives the protein CASGMTGLSDTQYF. The chain is built from TRBV5-1 and TRBJ2-3; D ambiguous. CDR3 size: 14 residues. From germline, CDR1 is SGHRS and CDR2 YFSETQ. Deletions cut 8 bases from V and 4 bases from J, with 17 bases between. The full variable domain, completed using reference TRBV5-1 and TRBJ2-3, is KAGVTQTPRYLIKTRGQQVTLSCSPISGHRSVSWYQQTPGQGLQFLFEYFSETQRNKGNFPGRFSGRQFSNSRSEMNVSTLELGDSALYLCASGMTGLSDTQYFGPGTRLTVL.

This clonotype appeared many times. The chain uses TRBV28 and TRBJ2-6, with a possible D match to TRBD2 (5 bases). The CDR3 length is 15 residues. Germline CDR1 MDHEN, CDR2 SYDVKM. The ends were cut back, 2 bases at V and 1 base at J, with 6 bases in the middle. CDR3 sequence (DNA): TGTGCCAGCAGTTTAGAGGGATCTGGGGCCAACGTCCTGACTTTC. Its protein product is CASSLEGSGANVLTF. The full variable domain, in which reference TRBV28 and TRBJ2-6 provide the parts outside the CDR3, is DVKVTQSSRYLVKRTGEKVFLECVQDMDHENMFWYRQDPGLGLRLIYFSYDVKMKEKGDIPEGYSVSREKKERFSLILESASTNQTSMYLCASSLEGSGANVLTFGAGSRLTVL.

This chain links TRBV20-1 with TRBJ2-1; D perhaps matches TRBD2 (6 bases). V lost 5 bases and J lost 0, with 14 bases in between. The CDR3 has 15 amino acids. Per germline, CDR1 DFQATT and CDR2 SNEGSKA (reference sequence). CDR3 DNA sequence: TGCAGTGCTCGCCCCGGGAGCCTCTCCTACAATGAGCAGTTCTTC. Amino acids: CSARPGSLSYNEQFF.

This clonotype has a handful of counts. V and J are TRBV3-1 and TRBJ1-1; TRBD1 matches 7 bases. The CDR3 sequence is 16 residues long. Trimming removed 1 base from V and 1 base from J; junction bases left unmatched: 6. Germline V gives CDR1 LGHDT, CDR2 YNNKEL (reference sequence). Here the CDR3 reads CASSQGTWTGNTEAFF. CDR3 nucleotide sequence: TGTGCCAGCAGCCAAGGGACCTGGACAGGGAACACTGAAGCTTTCTTT.

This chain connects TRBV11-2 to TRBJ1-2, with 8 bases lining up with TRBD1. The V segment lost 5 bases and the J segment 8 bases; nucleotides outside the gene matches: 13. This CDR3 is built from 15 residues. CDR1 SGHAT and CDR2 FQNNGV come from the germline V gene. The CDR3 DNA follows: TGTGCCAGCAGCCTAACCCCCGCGGACAGGGTGGGCTACACCTTC. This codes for CASSLTPADRVGYTF.

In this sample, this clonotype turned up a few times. CDR3 DNA: TGTGCCAGCAGCTTGGGGAGCGCCGGGAGCTCCTACGAGCAGTACTTC. Protein sequence: CASSLGSAGSSYEQYF. The V gene is TRBV7-9, the J gene TRBJ2-7; TRBD2 might be the D (6 bases). Per germline, CDR1 SEHNR and CDR2 FQNEAQ (reference sequence). The CDR3 has 16 residues. V lost 3 bases and J lost 0, with 15 bases in between.

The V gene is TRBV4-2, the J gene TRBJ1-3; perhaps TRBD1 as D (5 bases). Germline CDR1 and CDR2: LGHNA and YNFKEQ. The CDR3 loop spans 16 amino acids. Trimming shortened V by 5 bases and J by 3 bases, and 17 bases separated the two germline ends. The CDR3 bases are TGTGCCAGCAGCGCCCGGACTGAGGGGTTTGGAAACACCATATATTTT. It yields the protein CASSARTEGFGNTIYF.

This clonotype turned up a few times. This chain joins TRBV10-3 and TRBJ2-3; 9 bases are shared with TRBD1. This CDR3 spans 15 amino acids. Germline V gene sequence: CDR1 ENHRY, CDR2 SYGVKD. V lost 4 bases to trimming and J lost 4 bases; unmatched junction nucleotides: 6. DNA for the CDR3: TGTGCCATCAGTGTAGGGGACAGGGTTCCAGATACGCAGTATTTT. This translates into CAISVGDRVPDTQYF.

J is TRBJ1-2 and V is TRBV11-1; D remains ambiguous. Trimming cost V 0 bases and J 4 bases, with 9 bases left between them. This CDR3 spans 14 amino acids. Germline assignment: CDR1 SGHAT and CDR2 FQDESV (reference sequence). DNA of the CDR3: TGTGCCAGCAGCTTAGCGTGGTGTGGCTATGGCTACACCTTC. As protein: CASSLAWCGYGYTF.

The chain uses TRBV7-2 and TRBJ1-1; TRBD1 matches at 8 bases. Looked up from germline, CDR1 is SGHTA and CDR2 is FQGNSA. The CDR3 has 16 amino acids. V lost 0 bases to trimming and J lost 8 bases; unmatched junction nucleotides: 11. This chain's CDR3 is CASSLAFAQGDTEAFF. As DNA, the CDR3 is TGTGCCAGCAGCTTAGCTTTTGCACAGGGGGATACGGAAGCTTTCTTT.

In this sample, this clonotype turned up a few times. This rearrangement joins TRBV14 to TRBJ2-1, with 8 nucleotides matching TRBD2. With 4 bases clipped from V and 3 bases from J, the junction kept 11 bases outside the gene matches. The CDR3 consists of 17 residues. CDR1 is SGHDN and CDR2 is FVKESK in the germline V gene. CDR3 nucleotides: TGTGCCAGCAGCCGCTGGCGACTAGCGATCGACTACAATGAGCAGTTCTTC. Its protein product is CASSRWRLAIDYNEQFF.

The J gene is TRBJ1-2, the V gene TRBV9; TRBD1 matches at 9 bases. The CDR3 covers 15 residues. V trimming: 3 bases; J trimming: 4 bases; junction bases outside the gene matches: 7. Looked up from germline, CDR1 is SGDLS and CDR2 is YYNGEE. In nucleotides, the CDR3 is TGTGCCAGCAGCGGGGCCCGACAGGGGGGCTATGGCTACACCTTC. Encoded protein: CASSGARQGGYGYTF.